This is a list of T cell receptor beta chains from one sample in a study of cytomegalovirus exposure and HLA in healthy donors. Assay used: immunoSEQ multiplex PCR; TCRdb lists only in-frame clones, some missing. In total, the table holds under 90,000 clones. The source material was PBMCs. The receptors originated from a female donor in good health and CMV-seropositive. Each CDR3 is given with its conserved first and last residue. A D gene is named only where the DNA matches it firmly.

TRBJ2-7	15	TRBV4-1	.	TGCGCCAGCAGCCAAGCCCGGGGAATGGGGTTCGAGCAGTACTTC	CASSQARGMGFEQYF
TRBJ2-1	12	TRBV7-9	.	TGTGCCAGCAGCTTAGGATACGGTGAGCAGTTCTTC	CASSLGYGEQFF
TRBJ2-5	15	TRBV30	.	TGTGCCTGGAGTATACGGGACTGGTACCAAGAGACCCAGTACTTC	CAWSIRDWYQETQYF
TRBJ2-1	15	TRBV28	TRBD2	TGTGCCAGCAGTTTTCCCTGGACTAGCGGAGGGGGGCAGTTCTTC	CASSFPWTSGGGQFF
TRBJ2-5	16	TRBV9	TRBD1	TGTGCCAGCAGCACCGGGACAGCCATATTCCAAGAGACCCAGTACTTC	CASSTGTAIFQETQYF
TRBJ1-1	11	TRBV29-1	.	TGCAGCGTTGAGAGGTTCACTGAAGCTTTCTTT	CSVERFTEAFF
TRBJ1-1	17	TRBV18	TRBD1	TGTGCCAGCTCAGTATCCGGGACAGGGGGCGATCGTACTGAAGCTTTCTTT	CASSVSGTGGDRTEAFF
TRBJ2-3	15	TRBV5-1	.	TGCGCCAGCAGCTTGCGTGGAGTGCGGTCGGATACGCAGTATTTT	CASSLRGVRSDTQYF
TRBJ1-1	17	TRBV7-2	.	TGTGCCAGCAGCTTAGCTTCGACGCGTGGGGCTAACACTGAAGCTTTCTTT	CASSLASTRGANTEAFF
TRBJ2-7	12	TRBV18	.	TGTGCCAGCTCAAGGGGGACCTACGAGCAGTACTTC	CASSRGTYEQYF
TRBJ2-5	15	TRBV5-1	TRBD1	TGCGCCAGCAGCCAGTCGGACAGGGTTGGGGAGACCCAGTACTTC	CASSQSDRVGETQYF
TRBJ2-2	15	TRBV10-3	TRBD1	TGTGCCATCGGTACCGGGACAGTGAACACCGGGGAGCTGTTTTTT	CAIGTGTVNTGELFF
TRBJ1-2	17	TRBV7-9	.	TGTGCCAGCAGCTTAGGGATTGGGGGCACAGCTAACTATGGCTACACCTTC	CASSLGIGGTANYGYTF
TRBJ1-1	14	TRBV2	TRBD1	TGTGCCAGCAGTCGGGACAGGGTTGGGCCTGAAGCTTTCTTT	CASSRDRVGPEAFF
TRBJ2-1	16	TRBV11-1	.	.	CASSSSGTGFYNEQFF
TRBJ2-7	14	TRBV14	.	TGTGCCAGCAGCTCATTCGCGAACCGCTACGAGCAGTACTTC	CASSSFANRYEQYF
TRBJ2-1	13	TRBV19	.	TGTGCCAGTAGTATCGGCCGACGGGATGAGCAGTTCTTC	CASSIGRRDEQFF
TRBJ1-1	13	TRBV30	.	TGTGCCTGGAGTCTAAGTTTGAACACTGAAGCTTTCTTT	CAWSLSLNTEAFF
TRBJ1-6	16	TRBV2	TRBD1	TGTGCCAGCAGAGCCTATACGGGACAGGGGGCTACGGCCCTCCACTTT	CASRAYTGQGATALHF
TRBJ1-1	13	TRBV2	.	TGTGCCAGCAGTGTCGGGAGGGTCACTGAAGCTTTCTTT	CASSVGRVTEAFF
TRBJ2-7	15	TRBV6-5	TRBD1	TGTGCCAGCAGTTACCGGGACAGGGAGGACTACGAGCAGTACTTC	CASSYRDREDYEQYF
TRBJ1-4	14	TRBV30	TRBD1	TGTGCCTGGAGCCAGGGGGCAACTAATGAAAAACTGTTTTTT	CAWSQGATNEKLFF
TRBJ2-1	11	TRBV20-1	.	TGCAGTGCCGTAAAAGCCAATGAGCAGTTCTTC	CSAVKANEQFF
TRBJ2-4	13	TRBV30	TRBD1	TGTGCCTGGGGTGGGACAGGGGAAAACATTCAGTACTTC	CAWGGTGENIQYF
TRBJ1-2	14	TRBV5-1	TRBD1	TGCGCCAGCAGAGAAGGGGGCGCCGACTATGGCTACACCTTC	CASREGGADYGYTF
TRBJ1-1	14	TRBV29-1	.	TGCAGCGCATGGACAATCGGGAGTTTGGCTGAAGCTTTCTTT	CSAWTIGSLAEAFF
TRBJ1-1	14	TRBV6-5	.	TGTGCCAGCAGTTATGGCATCTTAAACCCTGAAGCTTTCTTT	CASSYGILNPEAFF
TRBJ1-5	18	TRBV28	.	TGTGCCAGCAGTTTAAATAGTCGGGTAGGCGTCATCAATCAGCCCCAGCATTTT	CASSLNSRVGVINQPQHF
TRBJ1-5	14	TRBV6-5	.	TGTGCCAGCAGTTACGCGGAAACTAATCAGCCCCAGCATTTT	CASSYAETNQPQHF
TRBJ2-2	16	TRBV6-5	.	TGTGCCAGCAGTTACCAGGGCAGGAAGAACACCGGGGAGCTGTTTTTT	CASSYQGRKNTGELFF
TRBJ2-3	11	TRBV30	.	TGTGCCTGGAGTGTACGGGATACGCAGTATTTT	CAWSVRDTQYF
TRBJ2-3	16	TRBV9	TRBD2	TGTGCCAGCAGCGTTCGGAGCGGGATTAGCACAGATACGCAGTATTTT	CASSVRSGISTDTQYF
TRBJ2-4	15	TRBV19	.	TGTGCCAGTAGTATTGCGGGACTGGCCAAAAACATTCAGTACTTC	CASSIAGLAKNIQYF
TRBJ1-2	14	TRBV7-2	.	TGTGCCAGCAGCTTTCTGGGCAGGGTGGATGGCTACACCTTC	CASSFLGRVDGYTF
TRBJ2-4	13	TRBV6-5	.	TGTGCCAGCAGTGAAAGACAGCAAAACATTCAGTACTTC	CASSERQQNIQYF
TRBJ2-7	15	TRBV2	TRBD1	TGTGCCAGCAGTCGGACCGGGACAGGTTCCTACGAGCAGTACTTC	CASSRTGTGSYEQYF
TRBJ2-7	11	TRBV2	.	TGTGCCAGCAGTGATAGCTACGAGCAGTACTTC	CASSDSYEQYF
TRBJ2-5	14	TRBV7-3	.	TGTACCAGCAGCTTTCAGGGCGGCCAAGAGACCCAGTACTTC	CTSSFQGGQETQYF
TRBJ2-6	13	TRBV7-3	.	TGTGCCAGCAGCCCTTCTGGGGCCAACGTCCTGACTTTC	CASSPSGANVLTF
TRBJ1-2	12	TRBV7-2	.	TGTGCCAGCAGCTTCTCTAGCAGTGTCTACACCTTC	CASSFSSSVYTF
TRBJ2-3	13	TRBV2	TRBD2	TGTGCCAGCAGAGGGACTAGCGTAGATACGCAGTATTTT	CASRGTSVDTQYF
TRBJ2-7	14	TRBV15	.	TGTGCCACCAGCAGAGATTACGCCAGTTACGAGCAGTACTTC	CATSRDYASYEQYF
TRBJ2-5	14	TRBV11-2	.	TGTGCCAGCAGCAGAGGGGGGGGAAAAGAGACCCAGTACTTC	CASSRGGGKETQYF
TRBJ1-1	13	TRBV27	.	TGTGCCAGCAGTCCGAACAGACAGGCGAGAGCTTTCTTT	CASSPNRQARAFF
TRBJ2-3	16	TRBV30	TRBD2	TGTGCCTGGAGTGTTGCCCTAGCGGGGAGCACAGATACGCAGTATTTT	CAWSVALAGSTDTQYF
TRBJ1-2	14	TRBV9	TRBD1	TGTGCCAGCAGCTTAAGGGACAGTAACTATGGCTACACCTTC	CASSLRDSNYGYTF
TRBJ2-1	17	TRBV6-1	.	TGTGCCAGCAGTGGCCTTTCCGGGGGATTCTCCTACAATGAGCAGTTCTTC	CASSGLSGGFSYNEQFF
TRBJ1-5	15	TRBV7-2	.	TGTGCCAGCAGCTTAGATCGGCAGGTTATACAACCCCAGCATTTT	CASSLDRQVIQPQHF
TRBJ1-1	15	TRBV6-1	.	TGTGCCAGCTGCGGTGGCAAAACAAAAATCACTGAAGCTTTCTTT	CASCGGKTKITEAFF
TRBJ1-1	15	TRBV6-6	TRBD1	TGTGCCAGCAGCAGCCGACAGGGGCCAACGGCTGAAGCTTTCTTT	CASSSRQGPTAEAFF
TRBJ1-1	13	TRBV4-1	.	TGCGCCAGCAGCCAAGCTACCGATAGGGGGGCTTTCTTT	CASSQATDRGAFF
TRBJ2-5	16	TRBV9	TRBD2	TGTGCCAGCAGCGGCGGGACTAGCGGCTCACAAGAGACCCAGTACTTC	CASSGGTSGSQETQYF
TRBJ1-3	13	TRBV6-5	.	TGTGCCAGCAGTGAGAGGACTGGAAACACCATATATTTT	CASSERTGNTIYF
TRBJ2-1	19	TRBV9	TRBD2	TGTGCCAGCAGCGTAGAGAGACTAGCGGGATCTTCTGGCTACAATGAGCAGTTCTTC	CASSVERLAGSSGYNEQFF
TRBJ1-1	12	TRBV28	TRBD1	TGTGCCAGCAGCGAAAGGGGGCGTTGGGCTTTCTTT	CASSERGRWAFF
TRBJ2-3	13	TRBV29-1	.	TGCAGCGTTTTCGGGTCGAGCACAGATACGCAGTATTTT	CSVFGSSTDTQYF
TRBJ2-1	17	TRBV13	TRBD2	TGTGCCAGCAGCTTAGATTCGGGAGCGGGAGGGTACAATGAGCAGTTCTTC	CASSLDSGAGGYNEQFF
TRBJ2-7	14	TRBV4-1	.	TGCGCCAGCAGCCAAGAAGCACAGTCCTACGAGCAGTACTTC	CASSQEAQSYEQYF
TRBJ1-5	13	TRBV15	.	TGTGCCACCAGCAGCGCGGGACATCAGCCCCAGCATTTT	CATSSAGHQPQHF
TRBJ1-4	15	TRBV28	TRBD1	TGTGCCAGCAGTGCACCGGGACAGGAGACTGAAAAACTGTTTTTT	CASSAPGQETEKLFF